A selection of T cell receptor beta chains follows, all from one sample in a study of blood T cell repertoires in COVID-19. The protocol was immunoSEQ multiplex PCR, while the TCRdb copy is restricted to in-frame clones and leaves out a portion. The sample has almost 500,000 clones, approximately 90% seen once. The material sequenced was PBMCs or T cells enriched from blood (not recorded which). These receptors came from a woman aged 55-69 years who had recovered from COVID-19. Each CDR3 is given without its conserved first and last residue. The order of the fields is V gene, J gene, CDR3 protein.

TRBV30	TRBJ2-1	AWTAGGLYNEQF
TRBV5-8	TRBJ2-4	ASSSSGRDIQY
TRBV5-5	TRBJ2-1	ASMEGGRNEQF
TRBV6-5	TRBJ1-6	ASSYDHRKGNSPLH
TRBV25-1	TRBJ1-5	ASSAGTGGWGDQPQH
TRBV5-3	TRBJ1-1	ARSFRPNTEAF
TRBV7-9	TRBJ2-2	ASSRQANTGELF
TRBV27	TRBJ1-5	ASSPSGVNQPQH
TRBV5-1	TRBJ2-3	ASRPWGGFTDTQY
TRBV6-4	TRBJ1-2	ASSDGTGVDGYT
TRBV25-1	TRBJ1-2	ASSGGQGTGGYT
TRBV11-2	TRBJ2-3	ASSLSLAGGRDTQY
TRBV6-1	TRBJ1-2	ASSESRQGKNGYT
TRBV19	TRBJ1-2	ASSNANRVGGYT
TRBV11-2	TRBJ1-5	ASSLERGQPQH
TRBV2	TRBJ1-5	ASSETGNFGNQPQH
TRBV5-1	TRBJ1-2	ASSSTGDNGYT
TRBV10-3	TRBJ2-6	AIRRDRGLSSGANVLT